A selection of T cell receptor beta chains follows, all from one sample in a study of graft-versus-host responses after intestinal transplantation. The method was immunoSEQ multiplex PCR; TCRdb's version includes in-frame clones alone and lacks a portion of them. The sample has 30,000 to 40,000 clones; just under 95% are singletons. This specimen consisted of PBMCs, obtained 16 days after intestinal transplant. These receptors all come from a human patient who received an intestinal transplant, so some T cells may come from the graft donor. The CDR3 runs from the conserved cysteine through the conserved F or W. Fields, in order: D gene, clone size, V gene, J gene, CDR3 protein, CDR3 DNA. The D gene is left open where the match is weak. Size values are once, few and many counts, or a class for expanded clones, and some rows have none.

-	-	TRBV18	TRBJ2-3	CASSPLYGLSSTDTQYF	TGTGCCAGCTCACCACTATACGGACTTTCTAGCACAGATACGCAGTATTTT
-	-	TRBV4-1	TRBJ1-2	CASSQERTDPVGYTF	TGCGCCAGCAGCCAAGAGAGGACAGATCCTGTGGGCTACACCTTC
TRBD2	-	TRBV7-2	TRBJ2-1	CASSSLAGVSYNEQFF	TGTGCCAGCAGCTCGTTAGCGGGAGTTTCCTACAATGAGCAGTTCTTC
-	-	TRBV27	TRBJ1-1	CASSLGNTEAFF	TGTGCCAGCAGTTTAGGGAACACTGAAGCTTTCTTT
-	-	TRBV11-3	TRBJ2-7	CASSLGVGTEQYF	TGTGCCAGCAGCTTAGGTGTGGGGACAGAGCAGTACTTC
-	once	TRBV7-9	TRBJ1-5	CASGDVYSNQPQHF	TGTGCCAGCGGCGACGTTTATAGCAATCAGCCCCAGCATTTT
-	once	TRBV28	TRBJ2-5	CATKRVGDGETQYF	TGTGCCACCAAAAGAGTCGGGGACGGGGAGACCCAGTACTTC
TRBD2	-	TRBV18	TRBJ2-3	CASSPNGLAGSTDTQYF	TGTGCCAGCTCACCGAACGGACTAGCGGGATCGACAGATACGCAGTATTTT
-	-	TRBV4-1	TRBJ1-4	CASSRGIGVLATNEKLFF	TGCGCCAGCAGCCGAGGGATTGGGGTCTTGGCAACTAATGAAAAACTGTTTTTT
-	-	TRBV7-2	TRBJ2-3	CASSVASQHTDTQYF	TGTGCCAGCAGTGTAGCGTCACAGCACACAGATACGCAGTATTTT
TRBD1	-	TRBV7-9	TRBJ1-1	CASSSPTGRTEAFF	TGTGCCAGCAGCTCGCCGACAGGGCGGACTGAAGCTTTCTTT
TRBD2	-	TRBV4-1	TRBJ2-7	CASSQVKSGSRYEQYF	TGCGCCAGCAGCCAAGTTAAAAGCGGGAGTAGGTACGAGCAGTACTTC
-	-	TRBV28	TRBJ2-7	CASSLSPGHPYEQYF	TGTGCCAGCAGTTTATCTCCTGGACACCCCTACGAGCAGTACTTC
TRBD2	once	TRBV18	TRBJ2-1	CASSPAPPGTGGVNEQFF	TGTGCCAGCTCACCGGCGCCCCCTGGGACGGGAGGGGTGAATGAGCAGTTCTTC
-	-	TRBV7-8	TRBJ1-3	CASSLRSPSGNTIYF	TGTGCCAGCAGCTTAAGGAGTCCCTCTGGAAACACCATATATTTT
-	-	TRBV6-1	TRBJ1-6	CASRTGPGKPLHF	TGTGCCAGTCGTACCGGGCCGGGCAAGCCCCTCCACTTT
-	-	TRBV7-6	TRBJ1-4	CASSPFRTNEKLFF	TGTGCCAGCAGCCCTTTTAGGACTAATGAAAAACTGTTTTTT
-	few	TRBV28	TRBJ1-2	CASSLQGSNYGYTF	TGTGCCAGCAGTTTACAGGGTTCTAACTATGGCTACACCTTC
-	few	TRBV5-6	TRBJ1-1	CASSSGPNTEAFF	TGTGCCAGCAGCTCGGGGCCTAACACTGAAGCTTTCTTT
-	-	TRBV19	TRBJ2-1	CASSIQGAGNEQFF	TGTGCCAGTAGTATACAAGGGGCTGGCAATGAGCAGTTCTTC
-	-	TRBV4-3	TRBJ2-3	CASSQERWEDTQYF	TGCGCCAGCAGCCAAGAACGGTGGGAAGATACGCAGTATTTT
TRBD1	-	TRBV5-4	TRBJ1-1	CASRQGLNTEAFF	TGTGCCAGCCGACAGGGATTGAACACTGAAGCTTTCTTT
-	-	TRBV19	TRBJ2-2	CASSIDPGGQGNTGELFF	TGTGCCAGTAGTATAGATCCCGGTGGCCAGGGTAACACCGGGGAGCTGTTTTTT
-	-	TRBV6-5	TRBJ1-1	CASYQDSNTEAFF	TGTGCCAGCTATCAGGACTCGAACACTGAAGCTTTCTTT